A selection of T cell receptor beta chains follows, all from one sample in a study of blood T cell repertoires in COVID-19. TCRdb's table, derived via immunoSEQ multiplex PCR, lists solely in-frame clones and lacks some. The table includes tens of thousands of clones, around four fifths detected once. The specimen was peripheral blood. The receptors were sampled from an elderly woman with acute or convalescent COVID-19. CDR3s include the opening cysteine and the closing phenylalanine or tryptophan. A D gene is named only where the DNA matches it firmly. Only some rows state a clone size, as once, few, many or a class for expanded clones.

size | J | D | V | CDR3 | DNA
few | TRBJ1-1 | TRBD1 | TRBV5-1 | CASSRTGMNTEAFF | TGCGCCAGCAGCAGGACAGGGATGAACACTGAAGCTTTCTTT
NA | TRBJ1-1 | NA | TRBV20-1 | CSASSFRRGGTEAFF | TGCAGTGCTAGTAGTTTCAGGCGGGGTGGCACTGAAGCTTTCTTT
NA | TRBJ2-3 | TRBD2 | TRBV11-1 | CASRPSGVTSDTQYF | TGTGCCAGCAGGCCCAGCGGGGTGACGTCAGATACGCAGTATTTT
NA | TRBJ2-7 | TRBD1 | TRBV5-1 | CASTPGQARTYEQYF | TGCGCCAGCACCCCGGGACAGGCAAGAACCTACGAGCAGTACTTC
NA | TRBJ2-2 | NA | TRBV5-1 | CASSPDSPNTGELFF | TGCGCCAGCAGCCCGGACAGTCCTAACACCGGGGAGCTGTTTTTT
NA | TRBJ2-5 | TRBD2 | TRBV4-2 | CASSQGTAGGYQETQYF | TGTGCCAGCAGCCAAGGTACCGCGGGGGGCTACCAAGAGACCCAGTACTTC
NA | TRBJ2-7 | TRBD2 | TRBV12-3/TRBV12-4 | CASTGSGGEQYF | TGTGCCAGCACCGGTAGCGGGGGCGAGCAGTACTTC
NA | TRBJ1-2 | NA | TRBV3-1/TRBV3-2 | CASSPMKGAYGYTF | TGTGCCAGCAGCCCAATGAAGGGAGCCTATGGCTACACCTTC
NA | TRBJ1-1 | NA | TRBV3-1/TRBV3-2 | CASSQVGEGQDTEAFF | TGTGCCAGCAGCCAAGTGGGGGAGGGGCAGGATACTGAAGCTTTCTTT
NA | TRBJ1-6 | NA | TRBV3-1/TRBV3-2 | CASSQEIKGSPLHF | TGTGCCAGCAGCCAAGAGATAAAGGGGTCACCCCTCCACTTT
few | TRBJ2-7 | NA | TRBV3-1/TRBV3-2 | CASSQRDREQYF | TGTGCCAGCAGCCAGAGGGATCGGGAGCAGTACTTC
few | TRBJ2-7 | NA | TRBV5-5 | CASSRTDSYEQYF | TGTGCCAGCAGCCGCACGGACAGCTACGAGCAGTACTTC
NA | TRBJ1-5 | NA | TRBV18 | CASSPPGAGNQPQHF | TGTGCCAGCTCACCACCTGGGGCGGGGAATCAGCCCCAGCATTTT
NA | TRBJ1-6 | NA | TRBV9 | CASSSLRGSAGNSPLHF | TGTGCCAGCAGCTCCCTCAGGGGTTCGGCAGGGAATTCACCCCTCCACTTT
NA | TRBJ2-1 | NA | TRBV11-3 | CASRRRQGGYNEQFF | TGTGCCAGCAGGAGGAGACAGGGAGGTTACAATGAGCAGTTCTTC
NA | TRBJ1-6 | TRBD1 | TRBV9 | CASSPADRSHSPLHF | TGTGCCAGCAGCCCCGCGGACAGGAGTCATTCACCCCTCCACTTT
NA | TRBJ1-1 | NA | TRBV5-1 | CASSLEGQMNTEAFF | TGCGCCAGCAGCTTGGAAGGACAGATGAACACTGAAGCTTTCTTT
NA | TRBJ2-7 | TRBD1 | TRBV5-1 | CASSLGQDRVLEQYF | TGCGCCAGCAGCTTGGGCCAGGACAGGGTGTTGGAGCAGTACTTC
NA | TRBJ1-2 | TRBD1 | TRBV19 | CASRLMNRGLEGYTF | TGTGCCAGTAGATTAATGAATAGGGGGCTAGAGGGCTACACCTTC
NA | TRBJ2-7 | NA | TRBV5-1 | CASSQSQGYEQYF | TGCGCCAGCAGCCAAAGTCAGGGATACGAGCAGTACTTC
NA | TRBJ2-1 | NA | TRBV3-1/TRBV3-2 | CASSQVAGPHYNEQFF | TGTGCCAGCAGCCAAGTGGCGGGGCCCCACTACAATGAGCAGTTCTTC
NA | TRBJ2-3 | NA | TRBV4-1 | CASSQDGTSADTQYF | TGCGCCAGCAGCCAAGACGGGACAAGCGCAGATACGCAGTATTTT
NA | TRBJ1-2 | TRBD1 | TRBV7-8 | CASSLGWGTTGENPYGYTF | TGTGCCAGCAGCTTAGGGTGGGGGACGACAGGGGAGAACCCCTATGGCTACACCTTC
NA | TRBJ2-1 | TRBD2 | TRBV5-1 | CASSLGLAGGRSYNEQFF | TGCGCCAGCAGCTTGGGACTAGCGGGGGGCCGCTCCTACAATGAGCAGTTCTTC
NA | TRBJ1-3 | TRBD1 | TRBV7-2 | CASSLGQGIAGNTIYF | TGTGCCAGCAGCTTGGGACAGGGGATTGCTGGAAACACCATATATTTT
NA | TRBJ1-1 | NA | TRBV3-1/TRBV3-2 | CASSADRNTEAFF | TGTGCCAGCAGCGCCGACAGAAACACTGAAGCTTTCTTT
NA | TRBJ2-5 | TRBD2 | TRBV11-3 | CASSFSLAGTQYF | TGTGCCAGCAGCTTTTCGCTAGCGGGGACCCAGTACTTC
few | TRBJ1-2 | NA | TRBV23-1 | CASSPSDGTTNYGYTF | TGCGCCAGCAGTCCGAGCGACGGCACTACTAACTATGGCTACACCTTC
few | TRBJ2-3 | TRBD2 | TRBV7-9 | CASMLAGGSDTQYF | TGTGCCAGCATGCTAGCGGGGGGGTCAGATACGCAGTATTTT
NA | TRBJ1-1 | NA | TRBV29-1 | CSVAAGGNTEAFF | TGCAGCGTCGCGGCGGGGGGAAACACTGAAGCTTTCTTT
NA | TRBJ2-1 | NA | TRBV6-2/TRBV6-3 | CASSPYNEQFF | TGTGCCAGCAGTCCGTACAATGAGCAGTTCTTC
NA | TRBJ2-5 | TRBD2 | TRBV5-1 | CASRTSGGFQETQYF | TGCGCCAGCAGGACTAGCGGGGGGTTCCAAGAGACCCAGTACTTC
NA | TRBJ1-5 | NA | TRBV21-1 | CASSKFFGDSENQPQHF | TGTGCCAGCAGCAAATTTTTTGGGGACAGTGAAAATCAGCCCCAGCATTTT
NA | TRBJ1-1 | NA | TRBV5-1 | CASSLAKSNTEAFF | TGCGCCAGCAGCTTGGCCAAGAGTAACACTGAAGCTTTCTTT
once | TRBJ1-3 | TRBD1 | TRBV19 | CASSDPGTGGALGNTIYF | TGTGCCAGTAGCGATCCCGGGACAGGGGGCGCTCTTGGAAACACCATATATTTT
NA | TRBJ2-5 | NA | TRBV7-8 | CASSHRDAGGQTQYF | TGTGCCAGCAGCCACCGCGACGCCGGGGGACAGACCCAGTACTTC
NA | TRBJ2-7 | TRBD1 | TRBV11-2 | CASSAQQGDEQYF | TGTGCCAGCAGCGCCCAACAGGGGGACGAGCAGTACTTC
few | TRBJ2-7 | TRBD2 | TRBV7-8 | CASSLYRGGASYEQYF | TGTGCCAGCAGCTTATACCGCGGGGGAGCCTCCTACGAGCAGTACTTC
NA | TRBJ2-3 | NA | TRBV27 | CASSRRGNARILVCSTDTQYF | TGTGCCAGCAGTCGCCGGGGGAACGCTAGAATCTTGGTATGTAGCACAGATACGCAGTATTTT
NA | TRBJ1-5 | NA | TRBV19 | CASSISPPSPNSNQPQHF | TGTGCCAGTAGTATCTCCCCCCCCAGTCCGAATAGCAATCAGCCCCAGCATTTT
NA | TRBJ1-2 | NA | TRBV9 | CAGGESKINYGYTF | TGTGCCGGAGGAGAATCCAAAATTAACTATGGCTACACCTTC
once | TRBJ2-7 | TRBD1 | TRBV5-1 | CASSLGGTGYSYEQYF | TGCGCCAGCAGCTTGGGCGGGACAGGATATTCCTACGAGCAGTACTTC